The source of this TCR beta chain is a study of blood T cell repertoires in COVID-19. The CDR3 covers 15 residues. The ends were cut back, 2 bases at V and 6 bases at J, with 15 bases in the middle. Germline assignment: CDR1 SGHDT and CDR2 YYEEEE. Sequencing was performed with immunoSEQ multiplex PCR; in TCRdb, only in-frame clones are kept and a portion is missing. This sample has over 150,000 clones, with about 88% found just once. Sequencing input: PBMCs or T cells enriched from blood (not recorded which). The chain carries TRBV5-6 and TRBJ1-5, with TRBD1 as a possible D gene (5 bases). The clonotype comes from a woman aged 45-65 years who had recovered from COVID-19. CDR3 region: CASSLGVSRRQPQHF. CDR3 nucleotide sequence: TGTGCCAGCAGCTTAGGGGTTTCCCGCCGTCAGCCCCAGCATTTT.